This entry features one TCR beta chain sequence. One junction end does not reproduce the germline sequence, and a read error may be involved. With iRepertoire HTBI primers and Arm-PCR of CDR3 regions, TCR beta libraries were built. One entry per CDR3 protein, called by TCRdb with MiXCR from the multiplex PCR reads. The sample has a few hundred thousand distinct CDR3 sequences; roughly 25% are singletons. These data originate in a study of regulatory T cells in long-lasting Graves disease. The time point here: persistent/refractory GD, antithyroid drugs over 5 years with positive TRAb. RNA isolated from PBMCs was used to make the TCR library. CDR3 size: 15 residues. Germline V lookup: CDR1 SEHNR, CDR2 FQNEAQ (reference sequence).

This clonotype was sampled from a woman in her thirties or forties with Graves disease. The rearrangement uses TRBV7-9 and TRBJ1-2; D not certain. Source: peripheral blood mononuclear cells (PBMCs), taken when the disease was refractory, from a patient treated with antithyroid drugs. The CDR3 region has the DNA TGTGTCAGCAGCTTAGAGACCACGGGAGACTATGGCTACACCTTC. This encodes CVSSLETTGDYGYTF. The whole variable domain, remainder taken from reference TRBV7-9 and TRBJ1-2, is DTGVSQNPRHKITKRGQNVTFRCDPISEHNRLYWYRQTLGQGPEFLTYFQNEAQLEKSRLLSDRFSAERPKGSFSTLEIQRTEQGDSAMYLCVSSLETTGDYGYTFGSGTRLTVV.